Sequencing of this T cell receptor (beta chain) was carried out in a study of T cell repertoires in cytomegalovirus infection. Overall study context: CMV infection and matching HLA type were both indicated by public TCR beta signatures.

Study-wide results and limits: People with CMV and the relevant HLA were identified by cumulative public TCR beta family frequency.

As regards this clonotype: Antigen unknown. A single base separates this from a much larger clone, so it may be a read error.

TCRdb reprocessed the reads via MiXCR and lists one record per CDR3 protein. Of around 630,000 distinct CDR3 sequences detected, 20% to 25% appear once; the ten largest clones hold roughly 8%. This CDR3 region has 17 residues. CDR1 MDHEN and CDR2 SYDVKM come from the germline V gene. The specimen sequenced was CD8+ T cells from PBMCs. This TCR was recovered from a human donor in good health (CMV status not recorded). Some clones in this sample may be carry-over from other donors' samples. This chain joins TRBV28 and TRBJ2-1, with TRBD2 identical over 13 bases. This CDR3 reads CVSRTRTSGGPYNEQFF. The CDR3 bases are TGTGTCAGCAGAACACGGACTAGCGGGGGCCCCTACAATGAGCAGTTCTTC.